A selection of T cell receptor beta chains follows, all from one sample in a study of CD8 T cells in Susac syndrome. Each CDR3 protein is one row after TCRdb ran MiXCR on the immunoSEQ multiplex PCR reads. Found here are about 120,000 distinct CDR3 sequences, just under 95% of them singletons; the top ten hold 0.28%. The specimen sequenced was CD8+ T cells from PBMCs. The receptors originated from a human donor with Susac syndrome. CDR3s leave out the opening cysteine and the closing phenylalanine or tryptophan.

v_call: TRBV19; cdr3_aa: ASSPQATNTGELF
v_call: TRBV3-1; cdr3_aa: ASSPSLNTEAF
v_call: TRBV6-5; cdr3_aa: ASSYSAGSNTEAF
v_call: TRBV11-2; cdr3_aa: ASSQSWGFQETQY
v_call: TRBV4-1; cdr3_aa: ASSQSGNQPQH
v_call: TRBV27; cdr3_aa: ASSLSGGNTIY
v_call: TRBV6-4; cdr3_aa: ASSDSSSGYNEQF
v_call: TRBV14; cdr3_aa: ASRRWGGYNEQF
v_call: TRBV4-3; cdr3_aa: ASSQDLVPGIDGYT
v_call: TRBV10-3; cdr3_aa: ASYGGGELF
v_call: TRBV30; cdr3_aa: AWSAGPHNEQF
v_call: TRBV6-4; cdr3_aa: ASSDSSYGTGELF
v_call: TRBV20-1; cdr3_aa: SASELAGAGGKNIQY
v_call: TRBV5-4; cdr3_aa: ASSSTGTEDYNEQF
v_call: TRBV29-1; cdr3_aa: SVEKTEAF
v_call: TRBV10-3; cdr3_aa: AISESQGGAVGDTQY
v_call: TRBV27; cdr3_aa: ASRLAGVGDTQY
v_call: TRBV24-1; cdr3_aa: ATSDRLADTQY
v_call: TRBV29-1; cdr3_aa: SVARRTANTEAF
v_call: TRBV25-1; cdr3_aa: ATLTGGDGYT
v_call: TRBV7-9; cdr3_aa: ASSLARLAGPELF
v_call: TRBV25-1; cdr3_aa: ASSEDSRTDTQY
v_call: TRBV5-5; cdr3_aa: ASSLLGSSDEQY
v_call: TRBV11-2; cdr3_aa: ASSLVGGVYSYEQY
v_call: TRBV19; cdr3_aa: ASSMERYQETQY
v_call: TRBV2; cdr3_aa: ASSDWNRINEQF
v_call: TRBV12-3/TRBV12-4; cdr3_aa: ASSLNGNIQY
v_call: TRBV7-3; cdr3_aa: ASSLYGSYEQY
v_call: TRBV9; cdr3_aa: ASSVDGTADVLT
v_call: TRBV29-1; cdr3_aa: SVVSQAYEQY
v_call: TRBV5-1; cdr3_aa: ASSLSISGAAYEQY
v_call: TRBV13; cdr3_aa: ASSLVGLQETQY
v_call: TRBV18; cdr3_aa: ASSPASPLREPLH
v_call: TRBV12-3/TRBV12-4; cdr3_aa: ASSFQGYYGYT
v_call: TRBV7-9; cdr3_aa: ASTFPLAAQETQY
v_call: TRBV7-9; cdr3_aa: ASSPDMRASYEQY
v_call: TRBV15; cdr3_aa: ATSRPGQGGEQY
v_call: TRBV7-9; cdr3_aa: ASSPSVIQGGYT
v_call: TRBV27; cdr3_aa: ASGGIYEQY
v_call: TRBV24-1; cdr3_aa: ATSDSGTSGFNEQF
v_call: TRBV4-1; cdr3_aa: ASSQGDGETQY